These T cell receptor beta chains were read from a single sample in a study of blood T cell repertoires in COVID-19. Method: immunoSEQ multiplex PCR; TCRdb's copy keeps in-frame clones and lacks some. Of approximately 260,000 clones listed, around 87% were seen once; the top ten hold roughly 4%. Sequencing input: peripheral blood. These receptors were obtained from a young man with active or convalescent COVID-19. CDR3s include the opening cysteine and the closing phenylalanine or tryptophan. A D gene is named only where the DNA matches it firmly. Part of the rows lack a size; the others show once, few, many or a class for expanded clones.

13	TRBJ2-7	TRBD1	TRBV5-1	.	CASSLDGTGERYF	TGCGCCAGCAGCTTGGATGGGACAGGGGAACGGTACTTC
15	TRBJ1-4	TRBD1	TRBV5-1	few	CASSWGQGGAEKLFF	TGCGCCAGCAGCTGGGGACAGGGAGGGGCTGAAAAACTGTTTTTT
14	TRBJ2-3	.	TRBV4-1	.	CASSQVSSTDTQYF	TGCGCCAGCAGCCAAGTTTCCTCCACAGATACGCAGTATTTT
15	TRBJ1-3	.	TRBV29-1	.	CSVENYDSSGNTIYF	TGCAGCGTTGAAAATTACGATAGCTCTGGAAACACCATATATTTT
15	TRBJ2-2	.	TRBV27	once	CASSFVTKITGELFF	TGTGCCAGCAGTTTTGTGACTAAAATCACCGGGGAGCTGTTTTTT
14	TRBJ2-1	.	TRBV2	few	CASARVSAYNEQFF	TGTGCCAGCGCCCGGGTCTCAGCCTACAATGAGCAGTTCTTC
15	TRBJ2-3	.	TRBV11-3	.	CASSSRDGYTDTQYF	TGTGCCAGCAGCTCCCGAGACGGGTACACAGATACGCAGTATTTT
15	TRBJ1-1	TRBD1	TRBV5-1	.	CASSSRDRGGTEAFF	TGCGCCAGCAGCTCCCGGGACAGGGGAGGCACTGAAGCTTTCTTT
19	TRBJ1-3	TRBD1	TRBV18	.	CASSPNDNGQVPSGNTIYF	TGTGCCAGCTCACCGAATGACAACGGACAGGTGCCCTCTGGAAACACCATATATTTT
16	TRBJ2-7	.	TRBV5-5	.	CASSLEGGAISFEQYF	TGTGCCAGCAGCTTGGAAGGGGGGGCGATTTCCTTCGAGCAGTACTTC
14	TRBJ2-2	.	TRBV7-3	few	CASSLGSNTGELFF	TGTGCCAGCAGCTTAGGCTCGAACACCGGGGAGCTGTTTTTT
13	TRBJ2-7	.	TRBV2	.	CASSAGTMAEQYF	TGTGCCAGCAGTGCCGGGACAATGGCCGAGCAGTACTTC
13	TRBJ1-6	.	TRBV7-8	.	CASSPTSNSPLHF	TGTGCCAGCAGCCCGACTTCTAATTCACCCCTCCACTTT
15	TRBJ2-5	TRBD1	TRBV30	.	CAWSATTGVVETQYF	TGTGCCTGGAGCGCCACCACAGGGGTGGTCGAGACCCAGTACTTC
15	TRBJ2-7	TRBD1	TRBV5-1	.	CASSFDRGPSYEQYF	TGCGCCAGCAGCTTTGACAGGGGCCCTTCCTACGAGCAGTACTTC
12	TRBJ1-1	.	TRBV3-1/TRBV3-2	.	CASSFTGTEAFF	TGTGCCAGCAGTTTTACAGGGACTGAAGCTTTCTTT
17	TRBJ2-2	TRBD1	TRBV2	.	CASSEAAGGGSTGELFF	TGTGCCAGCAGTGAAGCGGCAGGGGGCGGTAGCACCGGGGAGCTGTTTTTT
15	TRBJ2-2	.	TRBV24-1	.	CATSGTTGRTGELFF	TGTGCCACCAGTGGTACCACAGGGCGGACCGGGGAGCTGTTTTTT
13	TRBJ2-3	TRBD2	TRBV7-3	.	CASGAGVYDTQYF	TGTGCCAGCGGAGCGGGGGTTTATGATACGCAGTATTTT
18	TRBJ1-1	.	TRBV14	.	CASSYRDRGGLMNTEAFF	TGTGCCAGCAGCTATCGGGACCGGGGGGGCCTGATGAACACTGAAGCTTTCTTT
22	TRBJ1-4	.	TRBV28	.	CASSFNGLGQRYAGWVNEKLFF	TGTGCCAGCAGTTTTAACGGGTTGGGGCAGCGCTACGCCGGCTGGGTGAATGAAAAACTGTTTTTT
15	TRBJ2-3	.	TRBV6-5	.	CASSPGTSGRDTQYF	TGTGCCAGCAGCCCCGGGACATCGGGCAGGGATACGCAGTATTTT
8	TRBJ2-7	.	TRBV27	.	CVAGEQCF	TGTGTGGCCGGGGAGCAGTGCTTC
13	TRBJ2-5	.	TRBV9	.	CASSVQSQETQYF	TGTGCCAGCAGCGTCCAGTCCCAAGAGACCCAGTACTTC
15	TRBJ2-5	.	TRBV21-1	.	CASSKTRVLRETQYF	TGTGCCAGCAGCAAGACTAGGGTTCTCCGGGAGACCCAGTACTTC
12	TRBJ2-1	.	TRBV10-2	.	CASSSRGYEQFF	TGCGCCAGCAGTTCGCGGGGATACGAGCAGTTCTTC
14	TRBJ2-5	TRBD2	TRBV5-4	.	CASSISGGTETQYF	TGTGCCAGCAGCATAAGCGGGGGGACTGAGACCCAGTACTTC
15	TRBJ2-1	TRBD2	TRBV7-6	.	CASSLRTSANNEQFF	TGTGCCAGCAGCCTCCGGACTAGCGCGAACAATGAGCAGTTCTTC
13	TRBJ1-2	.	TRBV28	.	CASSFKGFYGYTF	TGTGCCAGCAGTTTTAAGGGGTTCTATGGCTACACCTTC
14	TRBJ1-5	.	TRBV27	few	CASSLRTDYQPQHF	TGTGCCAGCAGTCTCCGGACGGACTATCAGCCCCAGCATTTT
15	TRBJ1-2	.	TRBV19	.	CASIGSGSSFYGYTF	TGTGCCAGTATAGGCTCGGGGAGCTCATTCTATGGCTACACCTTC
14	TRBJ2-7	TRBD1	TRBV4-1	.	CASSSRTGSYEQYF	TGCGCCAGCAGCAGCAGGACAGGGTCCTACGAGCAGTACTTC
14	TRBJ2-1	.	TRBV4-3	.	CASSQEWSGNEQFF	TGCGCCAGCAGCCAAGAATGGAGCGGCAATGAGCAGTTCTTC
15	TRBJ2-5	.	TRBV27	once	CASSHTASRAETQYF	TGTGCCAGCAGTCACACCGCCTCGAGGGCGGAGACCCAGTACTTC
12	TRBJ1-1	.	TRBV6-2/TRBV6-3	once	CASSYEGIKAFF	TGTGCCAGCAGTTACGAGGGTATTAAAGCTTTCTTT
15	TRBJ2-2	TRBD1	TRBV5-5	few	CASSSTGQGNGELFF	TGTGCCAGCAGCTCGACCGGACAGGGGAACGGGGAGCTGTTTTTT